The 29 T cell receptor beta chains presented below share a single source sample, sequenced in a study of blood T cell repertoires in COVID-19. Using immunoSEQ multiplex PCR, the repertoire was profiled, and TCRdb retains in-frame clones only, with some absent. The repertoire holds just over 80,000 clones, with approximately 81% as singletons. Sequenced input: peripheral blood. These receptors were collected from a man older than 75 with acute or convalescent COVID-19.

This clone was seen only a few times. The chain employs TRBV29-1 and TRBJ2-3, with 8 bases lining up with TRBD1. Trimming removed 4 bases from V and 6 bases from J; junction bases left unmatched: 3. CDR1 SQVTM and CDR2 ANQGSEA come from the germline V gene. The CDR3 loop spans 12 amino acids. This chain's CDR3 is CSVGRTGDTQYF. CDR3 DNA: TGCAGCGTTGGTAGGACAGGGGATACGCAGTATTTT.

The J gene is TRBJ2-3, the V gene TRBV7-9; 8 positions match TRBD1. With V trimmed by 5 bases and J by 4 bases, 8 bases remained unmatched. CDR1 and CDR2 from the germline V gene are SEHNR and FQNEAQ (reference sequence). CDR3 length equals 15 residues. CDR3 coding DNA: TGTGCCAGCAGCATCGGACAGGGTGGACCAGATACGCAGTATTTT. Its protein product is CASSIGQGGPDTQYF.

The count of this clone is one. This chain's CDR3 is CASRRTGEENTEAFF. CDR3 DNA sequence: TGTGCCAGCAGAAGGACAGGGGAAGAGAACACTGAAGCTTTCTTT. J is TRBJ1-1 and V is TRBV2; 9 bases are shared with TRBD1. CDR3 size: 15 residues. Trimming cost V 6 bases and J 1 base; bases outside gene matches: 6. Germline V CDR1 and CDR2: SNHLY, FYNNEI.

The V gene is TRBV2, the J gene TRBJ1-6, with a weak D call TRBD1 (5 bases). This CDR3 is 13 amino acids long. Germline CDR1 reads SNHLY; CDR2 reads FYNNEI. Trimming stripped 4 bases from V and 4 bases from J, with 5 bases between. The DNA for the CDR3 is TGTGCCAGCAGTGGACAGTATAATTCACCCCTCCACTTT. Residues: CASSGQYNSPLHF.

This clone was seen only a few times. The chain uses TRBV19 and TRBJ1-1, with 8 bases fitting TRBD1. From germline, CDR1 is LNHDA and CDR2 SQIVND (reference sequence). Germline trimming cut 3 bases from V and 11 bases from J; bases unmatched to any gene: 11. The length of the CDR3 is 14 residues. The CDR3 nucleotides are TGTGCCAGTAGTATCCCGAGGCAGGGGGCTCGCGCTTTCTTT. Protein product: CASSIPRQGARAFF.

V is TRBV28 and J is TRBJ1-1; TRBD1 agrees at 8 bases. J was trimmed by 8 bases and V by 4 bases; bases with no gene match: 9. This CDR3 has 14 amino acids. Germline V gene sequence: CDR1 MDHEN, CDR2 SYDVKM. CDR3 nucleotide sequence: TGTGCCAGCAGTTCGACCCGGGACAGGCGAGAAGCTTTCTTT. Translation gives CASSSTRDRREAFF.

Worth noting for this clone: An end of the junction differs from the germline gene, which may be a read error. The chain has TRBV10-3 and TRBJ2-7, with 7 bases identical to TRBD1. Germline CDR1 is ENHRY and CDR2 is SYGVKD. CDR3 length equals 14 residues. DNA for the CDR3: TGTGTCATCAGTGAGACAGGGAGCTCCTACGAGCAGTACTTC. It codes for CVISETGSSYEQYF.

The CDR3 DNA follows: TGTGCCAGCGGCCCCGGACAGGGATATGAGCAGTTCTTC. The encoded protein is CASGPGQGYEQFF. The V call is TRBV6-5, the J call TRBJ2-1, with 8 bases aligning to TRBD1. V lost 8 bases, J lost 8 bases, and 8 bases stayed unmatched. This CDR3 is 13 amino acids long. Germline V gene data show CDR1 as MNHEY and CDR2 as SVGAGI.

V gene TRBV13 combines with J gene TRBJ2-1; 8 bases are a match to TRBD2. Losses at the gene ends were 5 bases for V and 3 bases for J; bases not matched to a gene: 6. Per germline, CDR1 PRHDT and CDR2 FYEKMQ (reference sequence). CDR3 length: 15 amino acids. The CDR3 here is CASSMTSAIYNEQFF. CDR3 DNA: TGTGCCAGCAGCATGACTAGCGCTATCTACAATGAGCAGTTCTTC.

This clone has more than one count but fewer than ten. V and J are TRBV5-1 and TRBJ1-1; 9 positions match TRBD1. Germline assignment: CDR1 SGHRS and CDR2 YFSETQ. This CDR3 region has 15 residues. J lost 5 bases, V lost 4 bases, and 9 bases had no gene match. This CDR3 reads CASSRVQGARTEAFF. The CDR3, as DNA: TGCGCCAGCAGCCGTGTACAGGGGGCAAGAACTGAAGCTTTCTTT.

The chain couples TRBV7-2 to TRBJ2-6; D remains unclear. The V gene lost 2 bases and the J gene lost 3 bases, with 8 bases spanning the gap. Germline V CDR1 and CDR2: SGHTA, FQGNSA. CDR3 length equals 15 residues. In DNA form, the CDR3 reads TGTGCCAGCAGCTTAACTGGTCGTGGGGCCAACGTCCTGACTTTC. It specifies CASSLTGRGANVLTF.

This clone was recorded once. This chain links TRBV2 with TRBJ1-1; 8 bases are shared with TRBD1. The CDR3 totals 13 residues. J was trimmed by 6 bases and V by 6 bases; bases with no gene match: 6. CDR1 and CDR2 from the germline V gene are SNHLY and FYNNEI. The CDR3 region is CASRLDRGPEAFF. DNA for the CDR3: TGTGCCAGCAGACTTGACAGGGGCCCTGAAGCTTTCTTT.

V is TRBV3-1 (or the pseudogene TRBV3-2) and J is TRBJ2-7; 7 positions agree with TRBD2. J was trimmed by 3 bases and V by 4 bases; bases with no gene match: 9. From germline, CDR1 is LGHDT and CDR2 YNNKEL (reference sequence). The CDR3 loop spans 15 amino acids. Here the CDR3 reads CASSPAGERGYEQYF. CDR3 sequence (DNA): TGTGCCAGCAGCCCCGCCGGGGAGCGGGGCTACGAGCAGTACTTC.

This clone was observed once. The chain uses TRBV13 and TRBJ2-1; TRBD2 agrees at 8 bases. CDR1 is PRHDT and CDR2 is FYEKMQ in the germline V gene (reference sequence). The CDR3 runs to 16 residues. Trimming took 3 bases from V and 3 from J; bases not matched to a gene: 7. CDR3 coding DNA: TGTGCCAGCAGCTTCAGCAAGGGACTAGGCTACAATGAGCAGTTCTTC. It translates to CASSFSKGLGYNEQFF.

A few counts support this clone. The chain links TRBV30 to TRBJ2-3, with D uncertain. The CDR3 is 12 amino acids. The V end lost 2 bases, the J end lost 5 bases, and 8 bases lay between the germline ends. Germline CDR1 is GTSNPN and CDR2 is SVGIG (reference sequence). CDR3 region: CAWSLGGDTQYF. The CDR3 DNA is TGTGCCTGGAGTCTCGGTGGAGATACGCAGTATTTT. The variable domain in full, completed from reference TRBV30 and TRBJ2-3, reads SQTIHQWPATLVQPVGSPLSLECTVEGTSNPNLYWYRQAAGRGLQLLFYSVGIGQISSEVPQNLSASRPQDRQFILSSKKLLLSDSGFYLCAWSLGGDTQYFGPGTRLTVL.

This clone was seen once. The V gene is TRBV9, the J gene TRBJ1-4; 10 bases align to TRBD1. Trimming at V came to 3 bases and at J to 10 bases, leaving 15 bases not matched to a gene. The germline CDR1 and CDR2 sequences are SGDLS and YYNGEE. The CDR3 has 17 amino acids. The CDR3 DNA sequence: TGTGCCAGCAGCGACGGGACAGGGGTCCTGCCGTTGGGAAAACTGTTTTTT. This sequence encodes CASSDGTGVLPLGKLFF.

This clone was detected only a few times. J is TRBJ1-2 and V is TRBV19; TRBD1 is a possible D gene (5 bases). The CDR3 is made up of 15 amino acids. Looked up from germline, CDR1 is LNHDA and CDR2 is SQIVND (reference sequence). V lost 10 bases and J lost 3, with 21 bases in between. CDR3 sequence (DNA): TGTGCCACCACCTTCGGGGGACCAGGATACTATGGCTACACCTTC. This codes for CATTFGGPGYYGYTF.

The V and J genes are TRBV5-1 and TRBJ2-2; 10 bases agree with TRBD1. The J segment lost 4 bases and the V segment lost 3 bases, leaving 6 bases of the junction unmatched. The CDR3 consists of 16 residues. Germline V gene sequence: CDR1 SGHRS, CDR2 YFSETQ. DNA for the CDR3: TGCGCCAGCAGCTCGACGACAGGGGGCCTCACCGGGGAGCTGTTTTTT. Protein product: CASSSTTGGLTGELFF.

The chain recombines TRBV28 with TRBJ1-6; 12 bases fit TRBD1. The CDR3 contains 14 residues. The junction had 5 bases not matched to a gene; V was cut back by 8 bases and J by 9 bases. CDR1 and CDR2 from the germline V gene are MDHEN and SYDVKM. This CDR3 reads CASRDRGPVSPLHF. The CDR3, as DNA: TGTGCCAGCCGGGACAGGGGGCCGGTTTCACCCCTCCACTTT.

This rearrangement joins TRBV30 to TRBJ1-1; D might be TRBD1 (5 bases). The CDR3 contains 13 residues. V shed 1 base and J shed 5 bases, with 11 bases lying between them. Germline V gene sequence: CDR1 GTSNPN, CDR2 SVGIG (reference sequence). CDR3: CAWSAGGGTEAFF. In nucleotides, the CDR3 is TGTGCCTGGAGTGCGGGGGGGGGTACTGAAGCTTTCTTT.

The rearrangement uses TRBV6-6 and TRBJ1-1; TRBD1 matches 9 bases. J was trimmed by 4 bases and V by 5 bases; bases with no gene match: 2. Germline V lookup: CDR1 MNHNY, CDR2 SVGAGI (reference sequence). The CDR3 consists of 13 residues. CDR3: CASSTGGPTEAFF. The CDR3 region has the DNA TGTGCCAGCAGTACAGGGGGCCCCACTGAAGCTTTCTTT.

The chain links TRBV7-3 to TRBJ1-5; the D is unclear. Trimming shortened V by 5 bases and J by 5 bases, and 10 bases separated the two germline ends. Germline CDR1 SGHTA, CDR2 FQGTGA. CDR3 length: 13 amino acids. The CDR3: CASSLTPDQPQHF. CDR3 DNA: TGTGCCAGCAGCCTTACCCCAGATCAGCCCCAGCATTTT.

This clone was found once. The rearrangement uses TRBV18 and TRBJ1-2, with a tentative D call TRBD1 (5 bases). The CDR3 consists of 13 residues. Germline V gene data show CDR1 as KGHSH and CDR2 as LQKENI. The V and J ends lost 3 bases and 7 bases respectively, with 12 bases between them. The CDR3 is CASSPRRAGGYTF. Written as DNA, the CDR3 is TGTGCCAGCTCACCCCGCAGGGCAGGTGGCTACACCTTC.

This rearrangement joins TRBV6-5 to TRBJ2-2, with D tentatively TRBD1 (7 bases). The germline CDR1 and CDR2 sequences are MNHEY and SVGAGI. The CDR3 is 15 amino acids. V was shortened by 8 bases and J by 3 bases, with 16 bases between the two germline ends. The CDR3 sequence: CASGDREDYTGELFF. CDR3 DNA sequence: TGTGCCAGCGGAGACAGGGAGGATTACACCGGGGAGCTGTTTTTT.

The chain has TRBV6-5 and TRBJ1-4, with D possibly matching TRBD1 (6 bases). Germline V gives CDR1 MNHEY, CDR2 SVGAGI. The CDR3 contains 14 residues. V lost 7 bases, J lost 6 bases, and 15 bases lay in between. The CDR3 bases are TGTGCCAGCAACGCACAGGGATCGGATGAAAAACTGTTTTTT. The encoded protein is CASNAQGSDEKLFF.

This chain uses TRBV18 with TRBJ1-1; TRBD1 might be the D (5 bases). The CDR3 runs 15 residues. Trimming took off 3 bases at V and 4 bases at J, with 15 bases between the two ends. Germline V gene sequence: CDR1 KGHSH, CDR2 LQKENI. The CDR3 DNA reads as TGTGCCAGCTCACCCAGGGCGGAGCCCGGCACTGAAGCTTTCTTT. It specifies CASSPRAEPGTEAFF.

This clone was recorded once. J is TRBJ2-3 and V is TRBV7-2, with D tentatively TRBD2 (5 bases). The V gene's germline CDR1 is SGHTA and CDR2 FQGNSA. V lost 5 bases, J lost 1 base, and 19 bases lay in between. The CDR3 runs to 17 residues. The CDR3 DNA reads as TGTGCCAGCAGCATAAGCCCACTAGGAAGTGGCACAGATACGCAGTATTTT. Protein product: CASSISPLGSGTDTQYF.

J is TRBJ2-5 and V is TRBV5-1; maybe TRBD1 (5 bases). V was pared by 4 bases and J by 11 bases, with 18 bases between. Germline values: CDR1 SGHRS, CDR2 YFSETQ. The CDR3 is made up of 13 amino acids. CDR3 protein: CASSQDATAWQYF. As DNA, the CDR3 is TGCGCCAGCAGCCAGGACGCGACAGCCTGGCAGTACTTC.

This chain's CDR3 is CASSTPTGGNYGYTF. DNA of the CDR3: TGTGCCAGTAGTACCCCCACAGGGGGCAACTATGGCTACACCTTC. The chain is built from TRBV19 and TRBJ1-2; 9 bases align to TRBD1. Trimming removed 4 bases from V and 2 bases from J; junction bases left unmatched: 5. The CDR3 loop spans 15 amino acids. Germline loops: CDR1 LNHDA, CDR2 SQIVND (reference sequence).